These 13 T cell receptor beta chains were sequenced from one sample in a study of blood T cell repertoires in COVID-19 (TCRdb year 2020). Libraries came from the immunoSEQ multiplex PCR assay. This is the immuneACCESS table as TCRdb keeps it, with only in-frame sequences that have V and J called. A part of the clones is gone; compared with another copy, unresolved V genes explain less than half, and the rest is unexplained. This sample holds some 350,000 clones; 89% were observed only once. The ten largest make up 3% of the sample. The sample consisted of peripheral blood. These receptors were obtained from a woman in her thirties with COVID-19, enrolled during active disease.

The chain joins TRBV4-3 to TRBJ2-2; 7 bases match TRBD2. Germline assignment: CDR1 LGHNA and CDR2 YSLEER. The CDR3 length is 17 residues. Trimming cost V 4 bases and J 0 bases; bases outside gene matches: 8. In DNA, the CDR3 is TGCGCCAGCAGCCTTAGCGGGCGGCCGGCGAACACCGGGGAGCTGTTTTTT. It specifies CASSLSGRPANTGELFF.

This rearrangement joins TRBV28 to TRBJ1-1, with D maybe TRBD1 (5 bases). The V end was cut by 4 bases, the J end by 3 bases, with 12 bases between. Germline V gene lookup returns CDR1 MDHEN and CDR2 SYDVKM. The CDR3 has 14 residues. The CDR3 protein is CASSSGQTHTEAFF. Written as DNA, the CDR3 is TGTGCCAGCAGTTCAGGACAAACTCACACTGAAGCTTTCTTT.

The chain combines TRBV6-2 or TRBV6-3 with TRBJ1-1; TRBD1 matches 8 bases. V trimming: 6 bases; J trimming: 2 bases; junction bases outside the gene matches: 5. In germline, CDR1 is MNHEY, CDR2 SVGEGT. The CDR3 extends over 14 amino acids. The CDR3: CASSSGQGNTEAFF. As DNA, the CDR3 is TGTGCCAGCAGCAGCGGACAGGGAAACACTGAAGCTTTCTTT.

The rearrangement joins TRBV9 to TRBJ2-1; TRBD2 is a possible D gene (6 bases). This CDR3 comprises 12 residues. V was cut by 3 bases and J by 7 bases, with 8 bases left in between. Germline V gives CDR1 SGDLS, CDR2 YYNGEE. The CDR3 DNA follows: TGTGCCAGCAGCGAGGGAGGTAATGAGCAGTTCTTC. Translating gives CASSEGGNEQFF.

The rearrangement joins TRBV10-3 to TRBJ2-1; the D gene is possibly TRBD2 (6 bases). Per germline, CDR1 ENHRY and CDR2 SYGVKD. Deletions cut 0 bases from V and 7 bases from J, with 10 bases between. The CDR3 contains 14 residues. Here the CDR3 DNA reads TGTGCCATCAGTGAGTCTGGACGGGAGAATGAGCAGTTCTTC. Amino acid sequence: CAISESGRENEQFF.

This rearrangement joins TRBV9 to TRBJ2-7; 8 bases match TRBD1. The CDR3 consists of 14 residues. From germline, CDR1 is SGDLS and CDR2 YYNGEE. Trimming at V came to 0 bases and at J to 2 bases, leaving 1 base not matched to a gene. DNA of the CDR3: TGTGCCAGCAGCGTAGCGGACAGGGCCTACGAGCAGTACTTC. This translates into CASSVADRAYEQYF.

The chain uses TRBV5-1 and TRBJ1-2; possible D gene TRBD1, 5 bases. V was clipped by 0 bases and J by 4 bases, with 10 bases between them. Per the germline V gene, CDR1 is SGHRS and CDR2 is YFSETQ. The CDR3 is 14 amino acids. In nucleotides, the CDR3 is TGCGCCAGCAGCTTGGACAGGCCTTCCTATGGCTACACCTTC. As protein: CASSLDRPSYGYTF.

J is TRBJ2-2 and V is TRBV7-2, with 7 positions matching TRBD1. The trim removed 3 bases at V and 4 bases at J, leaving 14 bases unmatched. This CDR3 is built from 18 residues. Germline-derived CDR1 and CDR2 are SGHTA and FQGNSA. Here the CDR3 DNA reads TGTGCCAGCAGCTTCCAGACAGGGATGGGACGGGGCACCGGGGAGCTGTTTTTT. This sequence encodes CASSFQTGMGRGTGELFF.

The V call is TRBV6-5, the J call TRBJ1-1; D is unclear. Germline CDR1 and CDR2: MNHEY and SVGAGI. The CDR3 is 12 amino acids. With 5 bases removed from V and 7 bases from J, the gap between germline ends came to 11 bases. CDR3 sequence reads: CASSINQNEAFF. For the CDR3, the DNA is TGTGCCAGCAGTATCAACCAGAATGAAGCTTTCTTT.

This chain links TRBV10-1 with TRBJ2-1; possibly TRBD2 for D (5 bases). This CDR3 has 15 amino acids. V lost 2 bases to trimming and J lost 8 bases, with 16 bases between them. In germline, CDR1 is WNHNN, CDR2 SYGVQD (reference sequence). The CDR3: CASSERAGVGDEQFF. Written as DNA, the CDR3 is TGCGCCAGCAGTGAGCGGGCGGGTGTAGGCGATGAGCAGTTCTTC.

The gene calls are TRBV7-2 and TRBJ2-3; 13 nucleotides match TRBD2. The junction had 14 bases not matched to a gene; V was cut back by 5 bases and J by 6 bases. There are 18 residues in the CDR3. Per germline, CDR1 SGHTA and CDR2 FQGNSA. DNA of the CDR3: TGTGCCAGCAGCGTATCCGGGACTAGCGGGGCGGGGTTCGATACGCAGTATTTT. This codes for CASSVSGTSGAGFDTQYF. The variable domain in full, completed from reference TRBV7-2 and TRBJ2-3, reads GAGVSQSPSNKVTEKGKDVELRCDPISGHTALYWYRQSLGQGLEFLIYFQGNSAPDKSGLPSDRFSAERTGGSVSTLTIQRTQQEDSAVYLCASSVSGTSGAGFDTQYFGPGTRLTVL.

This clone showed up many times. The chain uses TRBV5-1 and TRBJ1-1, with TRBD1 matching 11 bases. The CDR3 contains 14 residues. CDR1 and CDR2 (germline): SGHRS, YFSETQ. Trimming took 4 bases from V and 4 from J; bases not matched to a gene: 3. The CDR3 here is CASSPGTGGTEAFF. CDR3 nucleotides: TGCGCCAGCAGCCCCGGGACAGGGGGCACTGAAGCTTTCTTT.

This clone occurred once. The chain joins TRBV11-3 to TRBJ2-3, with 9 positions matching TRBD2. CDR1 is SGHNT and CDR2 is YENEEA in the germline V gene. V gave up 1 base and J gave up 2 bases; unmatched junction bases: 4. The CDR3 extends over 16 amino acids. In DNA, the CDR3 is TGTGCCAGCAGCTTAGCACTAGCGGGCCTCACAGATACGCAGTATTTT. Translating gives CASSLALAGLTDTQYF.